This record looks at one T cell receptor (delta chain) sequence and its context. What this receptor recognizes is not known. Per-base qualities were not stored, and no clone one base away is much larger. Library generation was performed with PCR. Sequenced on an Illumina MiSeq. Clones were re-identified by TCRdb from the public reads with CATT, and rows with the same DNA were merged. For this sample there are over 10,000 delta-chain clones; about half appear just once. Of the sample, over 1.2% is held by the ten largest clones. V sheds 2 bases and J sheds 0 bases, leaving 28 bases between their ends. The CDR3 starts with the cysteine, ends with the phenylalanine, and has 21 residues. Only the CDR3 DNA stays, 63 bases, in frame from base 1. For CDR1 and CDR2, the germline V gene lists TSWWSYY and QGS. The data derive from a study of human gamma delta and Vdelta1 T cells listed by TCRdb under 2018. Looking at the study overall: The study investigated Delta One T cells, Vd1+ gamma-delta T cells, as cytotoxic effectors against acute myeloid leukemia. On the study overall, not on this receptor specifically: Polyclonality and broad cytotoxic targeting of acute myeloid leukemia were reported for Delta One T cells.

This clonotype originated in a human donor in good health. This receptor chain uses TRDV1 and TRDJ1; the D match is possibly TRDD1 or TRDD3, with 5 bases aligned in each. Sequencing used Vdelta1 gamma-delta T cells from blood grown in culture (DOT cells). The cell subset or site label on this specimen signifies: Delta One T cells, in vitro expanded/differentiated Vd1+ gamma-delta T cells. The DNA sequence is TGTGCTCTTGGGGAAAAGGACCAGAATAGACTATGGGGTTCTTACACCGATAAACTCATCTTT. It encodes CALGEKDQNRLWGSYTDKLIF.